This T cell receptor beta chain originates from a study of siplizumab effects on memory and regulatory T cells (dated by TCRdb to between 2019 and 2020). In the study overall: The study examined how the anti-CD2 antibody siplizumab affects alloreactive T-cell subsets in allogeneic mixed lymphocyte reactions built from human PBMCs.

Including the terminal cysteine and phenylalanine, the CDR3 comprises 14 residues. Just CDR3 DNA is preserved here, 42 bases in frame from base 1. CDR1 LNHDA and CDR2 SQIVND were looked up in the germline V gene (reference sequence). V loses 1 base, J loses 0 bases, and the germline ends lie 1 base apart. The library was built by means of the immunoSEQ multiplex PCR assay. The deep sequencing platform assayed about 10^5 TCR templates per sample. Genomic DNA extracted from sorted T cells was used for TCRbeta CDR3 sequencing. For the original study's pipeline: Clonal analysis of TCRbeta CDR3 data was done in the R programming language. Comparing unstimulated samples against CFSE-low samples taken after the reaction was how alloreactive CD4+ and CD8+ clones were defined. Regulatory or non-regulatory origin of alloreactive CD4+ clones was assigned by matching sequences to the sorted unstimulated Treg and non-Treg repertoires. This is the immuneACCESS table as TCRdb keeps it, with only in-frame sequences that have V and J called. A part of the clones is gone; compared with another copy, unresolved V genes explain less than half, and the rest is unexplained. V and J calls plus clone size are reproduced from that table; the DNA served to infer D and trimming. This sample comprises more than 85,000 clones, roughly 90% of them detected only once. In total, the top ten clones hold about 1.1% of the sample.

Results the study describes overall, beyond this receptor: Among mappable alloreactive CD4+ clones, the Treg-derived fraction averaged 68.8% with siplizumab versus roughly 25% in control reactions. No functional confirmation was obtained for the suppressive function of proliferating Tregs from siplizumab cultures. Siplizumab significantly lowered the cumulative frequency of alloreactive sequences that could be traced to unstimulated CD4+ memory T cells. Because sequences below about 10^-5 frequency were poorly captured, only a minor fraction of alloreactive clones could be mapped to unstimulated subsets. Greater diversity appeared to be present in unstimulated naive T cells than in memory T cells, and a substantial contribution to the alloresponse seemed to be made by naive cells. About 75-96% of proliferating CD4+ or CD8+ clones could not be given a naive or memory phenotype.

Details on this clone: Its antigen is unknown. Per-nucleotide qualities are absent, and no much larger clonotype sits a single base away.

Sorted unstimulated T cells and proliferating T cells recovered from mixed lymphocyte reactions underwent TCRbeta CDR3 sequencing. Fresh whole blood from over 8 HLA-typed healthy donors was used to isolate PBMCs. The sequence is built from TRBV19 and TRBJ2-6; no D gene can be assigned with confidence. Sequenced input: CD4+ T cells sorted from blood. The receptor comes from a human donor in good health. The CDR3 in this case is CASSIGSGANVLTF. The bases are TGTGCCAGTAGTATAGGCTCTGGGGCCAACGTCCTGACTTTC.